A single TCR beta chain is shown here with its context. Its antigen is not identified. The germline CDR1 and CDR2 sequences are SQVTM and ANQGSEA. The CDR3 totals 14 residues. Trimming removed 4 bases at V and 1 base at J, with 11 bases between. After constant-region reverse-primer amplification, full-length variable regions underwent semi-nested PCR with Nested Universal Primer A. Using its own MiXCR run on the 5' RACE reads, TCRdb lists one record per CDR3 protein. Of approximately 7,200 distinct CDR3 sequences listed, roughly 39% are singletons. The memory fraction was CD4+CD45RO+CD25- cells. Study findings and constraints: In terms of TCR gene usage, tumor memory CD4+ T cells clustered together with blood and lymph node memory CD4+ cells, as well as with lymph node naive CD4+ cells. Larger-cohort validation covered only one TCR beta V-J rearrangement.

This sequence was found in a female donor with breast cancer. What was sequenced was memory CD4+ T cells sorted from blood. Regarding subset: memory CD4+ T cells, CD4+CD45RO+CD25-. The rearrangement links TRBV29-1 to TRBJ1-3; D remains unclear. This CDR3 reads CSVAPTMSGNTIYF. The CDR3 bases are TGCAGCGTTGCCCCGACTATGTCTGGAAACACCATATATTTT.